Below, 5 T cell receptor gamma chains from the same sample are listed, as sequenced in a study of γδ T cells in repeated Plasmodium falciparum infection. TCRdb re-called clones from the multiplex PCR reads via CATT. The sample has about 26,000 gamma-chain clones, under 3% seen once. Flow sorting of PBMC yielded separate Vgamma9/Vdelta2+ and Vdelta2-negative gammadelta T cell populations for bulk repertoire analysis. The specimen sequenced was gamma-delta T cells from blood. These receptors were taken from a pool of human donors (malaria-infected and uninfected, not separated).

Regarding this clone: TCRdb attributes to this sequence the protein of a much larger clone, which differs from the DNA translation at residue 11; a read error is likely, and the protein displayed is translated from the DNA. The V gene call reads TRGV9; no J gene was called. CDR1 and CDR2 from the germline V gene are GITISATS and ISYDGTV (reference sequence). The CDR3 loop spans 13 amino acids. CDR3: CALWDYIYYKELF. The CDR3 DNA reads TGTGCCTTGTGGGATTACATTTATTATAAGGAACTCTTT.

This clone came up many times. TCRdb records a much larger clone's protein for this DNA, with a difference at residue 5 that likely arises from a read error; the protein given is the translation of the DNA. The CDR3 reads CALWVVHNGENYKKLF. CDR3 nucleotide sequence: TGTGCCTTGTGGGTGGTGCACAATGGCGAAAATTATAAGAAACTCTTT. V is TRGV9 and J is TRGJ1 or TRGJ2. TCRdb carries no J gene annotation; the J gene was assigned here by matching the DNA with germline. The V gene's germline CDR1 is GITISATS and CDR2 ISYDGTV (reference sequence). CDR3 size: 16 residues.

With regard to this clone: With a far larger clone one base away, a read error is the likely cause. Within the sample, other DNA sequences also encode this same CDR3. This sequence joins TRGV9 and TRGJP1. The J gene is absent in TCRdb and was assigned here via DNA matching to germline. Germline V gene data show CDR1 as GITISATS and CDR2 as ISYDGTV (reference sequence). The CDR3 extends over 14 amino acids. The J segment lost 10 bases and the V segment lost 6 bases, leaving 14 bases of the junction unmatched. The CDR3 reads CALWPITPIWFKIF. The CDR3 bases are TGTGCCTTGTGGCCCATCACCCCCATTTGGTTCAAGATATTT.

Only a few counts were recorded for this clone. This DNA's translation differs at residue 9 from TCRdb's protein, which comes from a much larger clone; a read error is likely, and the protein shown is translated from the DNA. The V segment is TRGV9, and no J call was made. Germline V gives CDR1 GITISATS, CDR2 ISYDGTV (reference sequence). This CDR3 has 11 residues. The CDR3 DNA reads TGTGCCTTGTGGGAGGTGTTTGAGAGACTCTTT. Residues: CALWEVFERLF.

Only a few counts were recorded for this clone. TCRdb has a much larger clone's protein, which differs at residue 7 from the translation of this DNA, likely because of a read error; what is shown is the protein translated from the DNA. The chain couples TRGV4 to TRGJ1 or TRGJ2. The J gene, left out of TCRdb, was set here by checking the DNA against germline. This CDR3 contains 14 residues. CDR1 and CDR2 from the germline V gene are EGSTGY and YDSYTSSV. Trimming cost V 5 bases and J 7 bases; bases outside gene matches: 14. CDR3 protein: CATWAPDGGYKKLF. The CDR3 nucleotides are TGTGCCACCTGGGCCCCGGACGGAGGCTATAAGAAACTCTTT.